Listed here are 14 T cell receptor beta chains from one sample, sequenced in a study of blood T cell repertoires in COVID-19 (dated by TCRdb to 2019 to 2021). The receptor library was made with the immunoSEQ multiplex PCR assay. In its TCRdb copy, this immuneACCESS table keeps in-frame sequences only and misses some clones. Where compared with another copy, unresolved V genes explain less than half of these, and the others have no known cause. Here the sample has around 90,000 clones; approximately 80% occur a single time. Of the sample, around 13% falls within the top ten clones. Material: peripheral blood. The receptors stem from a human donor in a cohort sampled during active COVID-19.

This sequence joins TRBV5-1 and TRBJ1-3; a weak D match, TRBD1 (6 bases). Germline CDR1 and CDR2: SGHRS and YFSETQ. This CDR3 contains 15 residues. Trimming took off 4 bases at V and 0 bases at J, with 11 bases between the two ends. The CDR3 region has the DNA TGCGCCAGCAGCCCCGGGACAACCTCTGGAAACACCATATATTTT. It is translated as CASSPGTTSGNTIYF.

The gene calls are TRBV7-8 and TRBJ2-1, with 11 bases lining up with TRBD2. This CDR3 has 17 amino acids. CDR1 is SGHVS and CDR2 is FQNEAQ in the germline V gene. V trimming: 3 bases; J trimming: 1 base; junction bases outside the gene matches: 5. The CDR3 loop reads CASSLEGLADSYNEQFF. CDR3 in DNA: TGTGCCAGCAGCTTGGAGGGACTAGCGGATTCCTACAATGAGCAGTTCTTC.

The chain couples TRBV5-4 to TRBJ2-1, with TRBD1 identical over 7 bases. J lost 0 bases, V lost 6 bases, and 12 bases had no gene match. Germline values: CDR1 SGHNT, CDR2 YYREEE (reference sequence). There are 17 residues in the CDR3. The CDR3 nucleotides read TGTGCCAGCATGGCTGACAGGGTCAGGAGCTCCTACAATGAGCAGTTCTTC. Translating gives CASMADRVRSSYNEQFF.

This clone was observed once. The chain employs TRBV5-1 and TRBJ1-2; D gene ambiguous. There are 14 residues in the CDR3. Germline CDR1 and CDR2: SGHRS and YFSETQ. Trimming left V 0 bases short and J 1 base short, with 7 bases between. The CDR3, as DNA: TGCGCCAGCAGCTTGGTGGCGGATAACTATGGCTACACCTTC. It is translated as CASSLVADNYGYTF.

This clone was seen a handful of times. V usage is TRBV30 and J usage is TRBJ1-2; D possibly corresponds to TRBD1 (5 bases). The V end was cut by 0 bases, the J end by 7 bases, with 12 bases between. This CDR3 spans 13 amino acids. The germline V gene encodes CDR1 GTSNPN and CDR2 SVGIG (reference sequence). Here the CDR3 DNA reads TGTGCCTGGAGTGTCAGGGTGACGGGTGGCTACACCTTC. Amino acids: CAWSVRVTGGYTF.

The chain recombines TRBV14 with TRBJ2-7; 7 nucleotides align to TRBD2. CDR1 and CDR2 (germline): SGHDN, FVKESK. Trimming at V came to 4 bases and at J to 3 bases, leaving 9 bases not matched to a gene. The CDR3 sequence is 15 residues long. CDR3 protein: CASSPGSGLIYEQYF. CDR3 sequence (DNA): TGTGCCAGCAGCCCCGGCTCGGGACTAATCTACGAGCAGTACTTC.

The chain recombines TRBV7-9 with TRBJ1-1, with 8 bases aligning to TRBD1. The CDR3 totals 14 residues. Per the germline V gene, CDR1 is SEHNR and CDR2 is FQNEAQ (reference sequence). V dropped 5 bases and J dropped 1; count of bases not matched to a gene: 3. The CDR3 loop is CASSRGQGNTEAFF. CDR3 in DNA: TGTGCCAGCAGCCGAGGACAGGGGAACACTGAAGCTTTCTTT.

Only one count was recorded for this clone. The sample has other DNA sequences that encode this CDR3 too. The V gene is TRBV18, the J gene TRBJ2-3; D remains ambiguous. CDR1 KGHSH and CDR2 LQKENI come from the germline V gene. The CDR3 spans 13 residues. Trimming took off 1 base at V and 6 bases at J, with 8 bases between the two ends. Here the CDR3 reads CASSPRAGDTQYF. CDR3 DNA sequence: TGTGCCAGCTCACCACGGGCCGGTGATACGCAGTATTTT.

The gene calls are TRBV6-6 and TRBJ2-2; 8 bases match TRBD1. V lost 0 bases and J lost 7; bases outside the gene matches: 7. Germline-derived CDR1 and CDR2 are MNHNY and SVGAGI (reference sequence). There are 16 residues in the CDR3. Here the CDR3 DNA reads TGTGCCAGCAGTTACTCGGGGGACAGGCAAGGCGGGGAGCTGTTTTTT. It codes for CASSYSGDRQGGELFF.

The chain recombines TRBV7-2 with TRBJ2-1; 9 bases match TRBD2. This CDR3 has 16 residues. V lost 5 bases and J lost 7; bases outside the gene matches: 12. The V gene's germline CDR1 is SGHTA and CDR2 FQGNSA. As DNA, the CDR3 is TGTGCCAGCAGCCCACATAGCGGGGGTCCCGGAAATGAGCAGTTCTTC. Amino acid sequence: CASSPHSGGPGNEQFF.

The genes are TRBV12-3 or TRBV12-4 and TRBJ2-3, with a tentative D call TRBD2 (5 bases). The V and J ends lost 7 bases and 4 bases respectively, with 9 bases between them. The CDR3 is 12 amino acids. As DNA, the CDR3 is TGTGCCAGCACCGGAGGAGCAGATACGCAGTATTTT. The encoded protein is CASTGGADTQYF.

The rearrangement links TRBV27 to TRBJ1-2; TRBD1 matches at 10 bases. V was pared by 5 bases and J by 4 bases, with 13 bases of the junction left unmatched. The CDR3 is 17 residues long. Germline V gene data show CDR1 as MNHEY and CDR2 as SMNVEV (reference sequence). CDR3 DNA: TGTGCCAGCAGTCACCGGGACAGGGGCGCCCCGGGCTATGGCTACACCTTC. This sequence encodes CASSHRDRGAPGYGYTF.

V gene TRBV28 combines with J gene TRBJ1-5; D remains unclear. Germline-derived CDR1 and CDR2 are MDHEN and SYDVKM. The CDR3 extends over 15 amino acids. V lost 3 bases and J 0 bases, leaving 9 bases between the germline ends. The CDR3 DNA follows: TGTGCCAGCAGTTTGCCGGGTCCTAGCAATCAGCCCCAGCATTTT. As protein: CASSLPGPSNQPQHF.

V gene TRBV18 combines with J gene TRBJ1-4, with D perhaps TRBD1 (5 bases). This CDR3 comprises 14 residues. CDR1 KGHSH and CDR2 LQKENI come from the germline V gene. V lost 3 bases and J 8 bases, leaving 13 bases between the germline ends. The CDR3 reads CASSPLGLYEKLFF. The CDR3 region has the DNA TGTGCCAGCTCACCTCTGGGACTTTACGAAAAACTGTTTTTT. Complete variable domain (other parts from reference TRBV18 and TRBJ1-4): NAGVMQNPRHLVRRRGQEARLRCSPMKGHSHVYWYRQLPEEGLKFMVYLQKENIIDESGMPKERFSAEFPKEGPSILRIQQVVRGDSAAYFCASSPLGLYEKLFFGSGTQLSVL.